This TCR beta chain was retrieved from a study of shared clonotypes between healthy human individuals. Study-wide findings and caveats: Even with large depth, rarefaction showed that sorted-subset sequencing was incomplete. Having only a few donors restricted how much genetic and exposure-history diversity was captured.

This clone was observed a handful of times. Its antigen is still unknown. Germline loops: CDR1 SGHVS, CDR2 FQNEAQ. CDR3 length: 14 amino acids. V lost 5 bases to trimming and J lost 0 bases, with 11 bases between them. Clones were sequenced by immunoSEQ multiplex PCR, and TCRdb holds only the in-frame ones, with some missing. The top ten clones hold approximately 2% of a sample with some 790,000 clones, roughly two thirds of them seen once. CD45RA-negative memory and CD45RA+ naive subsets were split from the CD4+ cells. The material sequenced was memory CD4+ T cells sorted from blood. The subset was: CD45RA-negative fraction. This rearrangement joins TRBV7-8 to TRBJ2-7; D gene uncertain. The sequence was obtained from a woman in her 30s in good health. The CDR3, as DNA: TGTGCCAGCAGCCCCCGTATTAGCTCCTACGAGCAGTACTTC. Its protein product is CASSPRISSYEQYF.